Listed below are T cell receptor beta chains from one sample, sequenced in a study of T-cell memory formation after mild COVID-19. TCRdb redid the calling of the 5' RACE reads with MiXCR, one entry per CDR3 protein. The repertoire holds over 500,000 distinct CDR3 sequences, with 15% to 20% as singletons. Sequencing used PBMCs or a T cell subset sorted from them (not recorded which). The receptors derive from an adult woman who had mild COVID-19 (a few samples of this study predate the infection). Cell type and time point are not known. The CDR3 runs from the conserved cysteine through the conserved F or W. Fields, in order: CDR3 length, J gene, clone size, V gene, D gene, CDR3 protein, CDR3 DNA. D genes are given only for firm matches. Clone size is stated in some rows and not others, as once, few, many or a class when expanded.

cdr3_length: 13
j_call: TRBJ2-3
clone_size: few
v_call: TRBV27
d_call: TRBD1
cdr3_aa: CASRQGNTDTQYF
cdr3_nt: TGTGCCAGCCGACAGGGTAACACAGATACGCAGTATTTT

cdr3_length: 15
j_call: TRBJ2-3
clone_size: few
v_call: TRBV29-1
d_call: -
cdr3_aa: CSVDWAWAHTDTQYF
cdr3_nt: TGCAGCGTTGATTGGGCTTGGGCTCACACAGATACGCAGTATTTT

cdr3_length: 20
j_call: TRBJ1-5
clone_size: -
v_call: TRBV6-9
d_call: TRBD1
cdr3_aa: CASHTINRQGPLWGNQPQHF
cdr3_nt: TGTGCCAGCCATACGATAAACCGACAGGGTCCCCTATGGGGCAATCAGCCCCAGCATTTT

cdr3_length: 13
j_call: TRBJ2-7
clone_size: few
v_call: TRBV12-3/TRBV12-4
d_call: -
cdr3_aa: CASSFSLVDEQYF
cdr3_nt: TGTGCCAGCAGTTTTAGTCTAGTTGACGAGCAGTACTTC

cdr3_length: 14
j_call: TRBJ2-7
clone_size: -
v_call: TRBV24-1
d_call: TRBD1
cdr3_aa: CATSDLTGGDEQYF
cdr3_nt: TGTGCCACCAGTGATTTGACAGGGGGCGACGAGCAGTACTTC

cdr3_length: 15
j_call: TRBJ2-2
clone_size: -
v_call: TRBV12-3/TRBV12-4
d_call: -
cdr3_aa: CASSLSQIKTGELFF
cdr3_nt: TGTGCCAGCAGTTTATCACAGATCAAGACCGGGGAGCTGTTTTTT

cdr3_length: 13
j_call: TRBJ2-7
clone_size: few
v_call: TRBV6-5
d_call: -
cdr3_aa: CASSYAGTYEQYF
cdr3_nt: TGTGCCAGCAGTTACGCAGGGACCTACGAGCAGTACTTC

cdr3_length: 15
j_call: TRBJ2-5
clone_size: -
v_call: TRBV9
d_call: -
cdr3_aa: CASSVEAGTQETQYF
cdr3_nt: TGTGCCAGCAGCGTAGAGGCAGGTACTCAAGAGACCCAGTACTTC

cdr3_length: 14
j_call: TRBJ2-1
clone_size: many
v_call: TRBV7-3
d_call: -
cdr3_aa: CASSSLHRVDEQFF
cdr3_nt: TGTGCCAGCAGCAGCCTCCACAGGGTCGATGAGCAGTTCTTC

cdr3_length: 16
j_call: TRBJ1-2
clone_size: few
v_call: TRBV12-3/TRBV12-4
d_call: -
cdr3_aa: CASSTEGAGANYGYTF
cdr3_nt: TGTGCCAGCAGTACCGAAGGGGCCGGGGCCAACTATGGCTACACCTTC

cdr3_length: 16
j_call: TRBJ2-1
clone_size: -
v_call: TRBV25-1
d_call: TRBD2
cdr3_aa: CASSVPSGRILDEQFF
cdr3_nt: TGTGCCAGCAGTGTACCTAGCGGGAGGATTTTAGATGAGCAGTTCTTC

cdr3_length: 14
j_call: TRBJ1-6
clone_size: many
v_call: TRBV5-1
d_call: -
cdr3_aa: CASTVGQRDSPLHF
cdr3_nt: TGCGCCAGCACGGTTGGACAGCGGGATTCACCCCTCCACTTT

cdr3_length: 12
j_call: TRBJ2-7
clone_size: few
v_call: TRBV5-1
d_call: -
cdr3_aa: CASRADSYEQYF
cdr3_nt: TGCGCCAGCAGGGCGGACAGCTACGAGCAGTACTTC

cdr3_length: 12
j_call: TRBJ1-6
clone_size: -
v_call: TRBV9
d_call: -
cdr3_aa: CASSGGNSPLHF
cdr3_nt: TGTGCCAGCAGCGGCGGGAATTCACCCCTCCACTTT

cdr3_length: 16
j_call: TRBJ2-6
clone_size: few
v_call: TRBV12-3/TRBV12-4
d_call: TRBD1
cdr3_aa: CASRGQGLTGANVLTF
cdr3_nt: TGTGCCAGCAGGGGACAGGGTTTAACTGGGGCCAACGTCCTGACTTTC

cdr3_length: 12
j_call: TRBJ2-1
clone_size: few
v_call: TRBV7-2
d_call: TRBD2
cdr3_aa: CASRLTGTREIF
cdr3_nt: TGTGCCAGCAGACTTACCGGGACTAGAGAGATCTTC

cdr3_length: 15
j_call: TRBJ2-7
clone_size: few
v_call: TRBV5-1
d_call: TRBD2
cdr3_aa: CASTPSGAPSYEQYF
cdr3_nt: TGCGCCAGCACCCCCAGCGGGGCCCCCTCCTACGAGCAGTACTTC

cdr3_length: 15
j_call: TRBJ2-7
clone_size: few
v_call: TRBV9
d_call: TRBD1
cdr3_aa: CASSATGAYSYEQYF
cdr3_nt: TGTGCCAGCAGCGCGACAGGGGCGTACTCCTACGAGCAGTACTTC

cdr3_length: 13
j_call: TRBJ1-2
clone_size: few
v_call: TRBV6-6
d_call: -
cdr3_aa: CASSYGINYGYTF
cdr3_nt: TGTGCCAGCAGTTATGGCATAAACTATGGCTACACCTTC

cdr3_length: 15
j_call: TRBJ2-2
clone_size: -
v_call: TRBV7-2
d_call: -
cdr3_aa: CASSLSDFNTGELFF
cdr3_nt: TGTGCCAGCAGCTTATCGGACTTCAACACCGGGGAGCTGTTTTTT

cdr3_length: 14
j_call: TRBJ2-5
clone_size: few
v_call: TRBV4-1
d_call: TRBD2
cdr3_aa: CASSQELAAETQYF
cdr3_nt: TGCGCCAGCAGCCAAGAACTAGCGGCGGAGACCCAGTACTTC

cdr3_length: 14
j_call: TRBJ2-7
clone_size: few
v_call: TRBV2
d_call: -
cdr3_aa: CASSVAWVPYEQYF
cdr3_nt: TGTGCCAGCAGTGTGGCCTGGGTCCCCTACGAGCAGTACTTC

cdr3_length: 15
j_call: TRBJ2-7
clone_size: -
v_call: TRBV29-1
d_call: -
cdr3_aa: CSVEEPGPHINEQYF
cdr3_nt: TGCAGCGTTGAAGAGCCGGGGCCGCATATAAACGAGCAGTACTTC

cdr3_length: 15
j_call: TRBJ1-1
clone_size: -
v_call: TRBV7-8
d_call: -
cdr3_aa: CASSVTAVRNTEAFF
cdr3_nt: TGTGCCAGCAGCGTAACCGCCGTGAGGAACACTGAAGCTTTCTTT

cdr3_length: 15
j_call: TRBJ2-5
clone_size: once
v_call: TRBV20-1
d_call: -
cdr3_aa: CSARPTPGAGETQYF
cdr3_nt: TGCAGTGCCCGACCTACCCCGGGGGCGGGCGAGACCCAGTACTTC

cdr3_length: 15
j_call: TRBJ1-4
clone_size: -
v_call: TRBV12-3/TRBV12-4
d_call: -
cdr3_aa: CASSQGGTAGEKLFF
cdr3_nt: TGTGCCAGCAGCCAAGGGGGGACTGCGGGTGAAAAACTGTTTTTT

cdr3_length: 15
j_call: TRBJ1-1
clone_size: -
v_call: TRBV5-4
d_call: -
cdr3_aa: CASWRGQWGNTEAFF
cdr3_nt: TGTGCCAGCTGGAGAGGACAGTGGGGGAACACTGAAGCTTTCTTT